A selection of T cell receptor beta chains follows, all from one sample in a study of T-cell memory formation after mild COVID-19. TCRdb independently ran MiXCR on the 5' RACE reads; one entry per CDR3 protein. The sample yields 140,000 to 150,000 distinct CDR3 sequences, almost 25% seen once. Sequenced material: PBMCs or a T cell subset sorted from them (not recorded which). Receptors were obtained from an adult woman who had mild COVID-19 (a few samples of this study predate the infection). Cell type and time point are not known. Both conserved end residues are trimmed from each CDR3.

j_call v_call cdr3_aa
TRBJ1-2 TRBV12-3/TRBV12-4 ASNSGTGDGYT
TRBJ2-1 TRBV7-2 ASSLESGRGDEQF
TRBJ1-1 TRBV7-8 ASSPPDRGLTEAF
TRBJ2-1 TRBV19 ATSTGTLF
TRBJ2-7 TRBV5-1 ASSRIKGLDEQY
TRBJ1-1 TRBV4-1 ASSQDLGENTEAF
TRBJ2-7 TRBV4-2 ASSQGSYEQY
TRBJ1-1 TRBV12-5 ASGPRSRTEAF
TRBJ2-1 TRBV12-3/TRBV12-4 ASSLEVFGGYEQF
TRBJ2-3 TRBV11-2 ASSFVGGRAADTQY
TRBJ2-5 TRBV20-1 SAGTSGPWETQY
TRBJ2-3 TRBV6-5 ASSYSGAGTTDTQY
TRBJ2-3 TRBV12-3/TRBV12-4 ASGGDTQY
TRBJ2-3 TRBV9 ASSVDPAGDSTDTQY
TRBJ2-7 TRBV20-1 SARDLSGGTYEQY
TRBJ1-2 TRBV27 ASSYGAFYGYT
TRBJ2-3 TRBV20-1 SARVPITSTDTQY
TRBJ1-2 TRBV2 ASSLVRGTGGGGYT
TRBJ1-2 TRBV6-5 ASSFGQGLNLYGYT